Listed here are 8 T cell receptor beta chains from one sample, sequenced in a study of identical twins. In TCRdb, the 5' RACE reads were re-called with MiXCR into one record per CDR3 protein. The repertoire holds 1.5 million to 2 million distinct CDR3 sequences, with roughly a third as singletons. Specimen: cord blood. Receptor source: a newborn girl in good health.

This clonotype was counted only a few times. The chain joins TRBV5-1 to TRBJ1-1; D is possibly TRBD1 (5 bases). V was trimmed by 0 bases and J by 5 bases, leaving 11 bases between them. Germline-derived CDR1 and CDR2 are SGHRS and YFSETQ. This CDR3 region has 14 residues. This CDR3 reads CASSLGQRRTEAFF. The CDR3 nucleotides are TGCGCCAGCAGCTTGGGACAGAGGAGAACTGAAGCTTTCTTT.

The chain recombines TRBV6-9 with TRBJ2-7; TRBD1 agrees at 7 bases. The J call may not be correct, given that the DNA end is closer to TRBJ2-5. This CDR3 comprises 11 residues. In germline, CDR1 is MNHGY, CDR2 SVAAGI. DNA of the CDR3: TGTGCCACCGACAGGGAGACGACCCAGTACTTC. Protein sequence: CATDRETTQYF.

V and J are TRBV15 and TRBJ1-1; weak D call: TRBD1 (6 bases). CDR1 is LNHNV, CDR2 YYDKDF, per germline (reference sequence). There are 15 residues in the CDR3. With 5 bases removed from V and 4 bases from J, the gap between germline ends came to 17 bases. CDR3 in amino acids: CATSGGSGERTEAFF. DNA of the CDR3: TGTGCCACCAGCGGGGGATCAGGGGAGCGCACTGAAGCTTTCTTT.

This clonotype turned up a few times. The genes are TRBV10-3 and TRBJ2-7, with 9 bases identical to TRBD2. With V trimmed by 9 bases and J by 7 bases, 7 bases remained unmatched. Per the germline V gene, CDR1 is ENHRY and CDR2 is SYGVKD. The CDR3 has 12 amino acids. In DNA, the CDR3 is TGTGCCATAGGGACTAGCTACAATGAGCAGTACTTC. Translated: CAIGTSYNEQYF.

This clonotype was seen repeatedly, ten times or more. This chain's CDR3 is CASSLRQGATYGYTF. Here the CDR3 DNA reads TGTGCCAGCAGTTTACGACAGGGCGCGACCTATGGCTACACCTTC. The chain uses TRBV27 and TRBJ1-2, with 7 bases matching TRBD1. The CDR3 covers 15 residues. V trimming: 2 bases; J trimming: 4 bases; junction bases outside the gene matches: 7. Germline V gene lookup returns CDR1 MNHEY and CDR2 SMNVEV (reference sequence).

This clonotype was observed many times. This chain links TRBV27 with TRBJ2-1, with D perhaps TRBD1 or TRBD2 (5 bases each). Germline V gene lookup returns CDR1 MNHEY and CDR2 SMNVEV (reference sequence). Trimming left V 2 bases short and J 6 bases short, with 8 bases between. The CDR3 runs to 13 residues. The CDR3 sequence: CASSLRGVNEQFF. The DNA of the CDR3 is TGTGCCAGCAGTTTAAGAGGGGTCAATGAGCAGTTCTTC.

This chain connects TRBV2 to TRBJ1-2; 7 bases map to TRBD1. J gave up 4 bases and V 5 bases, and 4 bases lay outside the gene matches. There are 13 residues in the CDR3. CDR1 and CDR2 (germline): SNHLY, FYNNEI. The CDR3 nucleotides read TGTGCCAGCAGTATACAGGGGACCTATGGCTACACCTTC. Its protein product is CASSIQGTYGYTF.

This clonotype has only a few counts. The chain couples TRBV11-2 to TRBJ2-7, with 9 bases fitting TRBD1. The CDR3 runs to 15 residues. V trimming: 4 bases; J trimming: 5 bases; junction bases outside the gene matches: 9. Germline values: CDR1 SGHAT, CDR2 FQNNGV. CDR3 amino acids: CASSSIRDRVHEQYF. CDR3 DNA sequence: TGTGCCAGCAGCTCAATCCGGGACAGGGTCCACGAGCAGTACTTC.